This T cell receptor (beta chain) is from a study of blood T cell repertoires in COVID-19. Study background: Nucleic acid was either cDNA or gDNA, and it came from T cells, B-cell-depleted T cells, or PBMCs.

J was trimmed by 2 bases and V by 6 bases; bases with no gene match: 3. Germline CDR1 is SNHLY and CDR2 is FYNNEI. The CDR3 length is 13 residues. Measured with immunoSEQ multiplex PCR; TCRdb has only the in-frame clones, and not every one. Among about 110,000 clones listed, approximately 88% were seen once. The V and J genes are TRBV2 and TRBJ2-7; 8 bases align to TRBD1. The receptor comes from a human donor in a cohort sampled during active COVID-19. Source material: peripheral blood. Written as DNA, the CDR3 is TGTGCCAGCAGAAGGACAGGGACCTACGAGCAGTACTTC. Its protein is CASRRTGTYEQYF.